Shown below are 27 T cell receptor beta chains from a single sample sequenced in a study of identical twins. A single record per CDR3 protein comes from TCRdb applying MiXCR to the 5' RACE reads. The data show approximately 700,000 distinct CDR3 sequences, 15% to 20% seen once. This sample was also put to use in a study of T cells expressing NK-cell markers.

Sequencing was carried out using PBMCs. These TCRs come from a woman between 18 and 30 years old in good health.

This chain joins TRBV12-3 or TRBV12-4 and TRBJ2-3, with D tentatively TRBD1 or TRBD2 (5 bases each). This CDR3 contains 14 residues. With 3 bases removed from V and 4 bases from J, the gap between germline ends came to 11 bases. The DNA for the CDR3 is TGTGCCAGCAGTTTCTGGGGGAGTCCAGATACGCAGTATTTT. Translated: CASSFWGSPDTQYF.

This clonotype occurred a few times. This chain links TRBV7-9 with TRBJ2-7, with 9 bases identical to TRBD1. J was trimmed by 5 bases and V by 5 bases; bases with no gene match: 7. Germline CDR1 SEHNR, CDR2 FQNEAQ (reference sequence). This CDR3 is 14 amino acids long. The CDR3 loop is CASSTGTGIHEQYF. CDR3 bases: TGTGCCAGCAGCACCGGGACAGGGATCCACGAGCAGTACTTC.

The rearrangement joins TRBV10-3 to TRBJ2-1; D gene ambiguous. Germline loops: CDR1 ENHRY, CDR2 SYGVKD. The CDR3 is made up of 13 amino acids. Trimming pared 3 bases from V and 3 bases from J, leaving 6 bases between. The CDR3, as DNA: TGTGCCATCAGTGACGGCTTCTACAATGAGCAGTTCTTC. Translating it yields CAISDGFYNEQFF.

The chain employs TRBV11-2 and TRBJ2-7; D perhaps matches TRBD1 (5 bases). CDR3 size: 14 residues. Trimming pared 2 bases from V and 5 bases from J, leaving 13 bases between. Germline loops: CDR1 SGHAT, CDR2 FQNNGV. CDR3 sequence reads: CASSLWQGSHEQYF. The CDR3 DNA follows: TGTGCCAGCAGCTTATGGCAGGGAAGTCACGAGCAGTACTTC. Variable domain in full (rest from reference TRBV11-2 and TRBJ2-7): EAGVAQSPRYKIIEKRQSVAFWCNPISGHATLYWYQQILGQGPKLLIQFQNNGVVDDSQLPKDRFSAERLKGVDSTLKIQPAKLEDSAVYLCASSLWQGSHEQYFGPGTRLTVT.

The chain links TRBV12-3 or TRBV12-4 to TRBJ1-6, with a tentative D call TRBD1 (5 bases). With 5 bases removed from V and 7 bases from J, the gap between germline ends came to 12 bases. This CDR3 spans 14 amino acids. DNA for the CDR3: TGTGCCAGCAGTCCGGCCCCAGGGAATTCACCCCTCCACTTT. Translated: CASSPAPGNSPLHF.

This clonotype has more than one count but fewer than ten. The gene calls are TRBV12-3 or TRBV12-4 and TRBJ1-1, with D tentatively TRBD1 (6 bases). CDR3 length: 13 residues. The V end was cut by 4 bases, the J end by 4 bases, with 10 bases between. DNA of the CDR3: TGTGCCAGCAGTTCCAACAGGGCCACTGAAGCTTTCTTT. It encodes CASSSNRATEAFF.

A word on this clonotype: A clone one base away is much larger, so this may be a read error. The chain has TRBV4-2 and TRBJ2-1; 11 nucleotides line up with TRBD1. Germline loops: CDR1 LGHNA, CDR2 YNFKEQ. The CDR3 covers 18 residues. Here the CDR3 DNA reads TGTTCCAGCAGCCAAGATACTGGGACAGGGGGACTCTACAATGAGCAGTTCTTC. It yields the protein CSSSQDTGTGGLYNEQFF.

This clonotype has at least ten counts. The chain employs TRBV6-5 and TRBJ1-2, with D possibly being TRBD1 (5 bases). CDR1 and CDR2 (germline): MNHEY, SVGAGI. The CDR3 runs 12 residues. Trimming left V 8 bases short and J 8 bases short, with 15 bases between. In DNA form, the CDR3 reads TGTGCCAGCGTTGACAGAGATAGGGGCTACACCTTC. Amino acid sequence: CASVDRDRGYTF.

V usage is TRBV20-1 and J usage is TRBJ2-3; 10 bases match TRBD2. The CDR3 spans 17 residues. Germline V gene data show CDR1 as DFQATT and CDR2 as SNEGSKA (reference sequence). Unmatched junction bases numbered 14, after V lost 6 bases and J lost 2 bases. CDR3 sequence: CSADPAVAGGTTDTQYF. CDR3 nucleotides: TGCAGTGCAGATCCTGCCGTAGCGGGGGGAACCACAGATACGCAGTATTTT.

This sequence joins TRBV20-1 and TRBJ2-1; tentatively, D is TRBD2 (6 bases). Trimming removed 5 bases from V and 0 bases from J, with 17 bases in between. The CDR3 extends over 16 amino acids. In germline, CDR1 is DFQATT, CDR2 SNEGSKA (reference sequence). The DNA for the CDR3 is TGCAGTGCTCCCTCACTAGCAGGAAGCTCCTACAATGAGCAGTTCTTC. As protein: CSAPSLAGSSYNEQFF.

This clonotype appeared many times. The gene calls are TRBV6-2 or TRBV6-3 and TRBJ2-7, with TRBD1 matching over 7 bases. The V gene's germline CDR1 is MNHEY and CDR2 SVGEGT. The CDR3 loop spans 13 amino acids. The V and J ends lost 4 bases and 3 bases, in that order; junction bases with no gene match: 3. CDR3 sequence: CASSWDSNYEQYF. The CDR3 DNA is TGTGCCAGCAGTTGGGACAGCAACTACGAGCAGTACTTC.

The chain recombines TRBV7-2 with TRBJ2-2; D gene uncertain. This CDR3 is built from 12 residues. V was pared by 1 base and J by 9 bases, with 6 bases between. CDR1 and CDR2 from the germline V gene are SGHTA and FQGNSA. CDR3 coding DNA: TGTGCCAGCAGCTTAGTCCTACGGGAGCTGTTTTTT. Protein product: CASSLVLRELFF.

J is TRBJ2-5 and V is TRBV27, with a weak D call TRBD2 (7 bases). Trimming stripped 5 bases from V and 4 bases from J, with 20 bases between. The length of the CDR3 is 16 residues. The germline V gene has CDR1 MNHEY and CDR2 SMNVEV (reference sequence). The CDR3 DNA is TGTGCCAGCAGTCCAGGGGCGGGAGAGGTCGGAGAGACCCAGTACTTC. Residues: CASSPGAGEVGETQYF.

This clonotype was detected only a few times. The V gene is TRBV25-1, the J gene TRBJ2-3; 12 positions agree with TRBD2. The length of the CDR3 is 19 residues. The J segment lost 2 bases and the V segment lost 3 bases, leaving 12 bases of the junction unmatched. Germline V gene sequence: CDR1 MGHDK, CDR2 SYGVNS. The CDR3 loop is CASSDSGRTSGAPTDTQYF. CDR3 coding DNA: TGTGCCAGCAGTGATTCCGGTCGGACTAGCGGGGCCCCCACAGATACGCAGTATTTT.

This clonotype was picked up a small number of times. This chain links TRBV6-5 with TRBJ2-2; D is uncertain. Trimming took 10 bases from V and 5 from J, leaving 11 bases between them. CDR3 size: 12 residues. Germline CDR1 and CDR2: MNHEY and SVGAGI. CDR3 sequence reads: CATTKRTGELFF. For the CDR3, the DNA is TGTGCCACCACCAAGAGGACCGGGGAGCTGTTTTTT.

The J gene is TRBJ2-7, the V gene TRBV2; D possibly uses TRBD1 or TRBD2 (5 bases each). V lost 8 bases to trimming and J lost 3 bases, with 14 bases between them. There are 13 residues in the CDR3. Germline lookup yields CDR1 SNHLY and CDR2 FYNNEI. CDR3 sequence (DNA): TGTGCCAGCGACCGGGACGGCTACTACGAGCAGTACTTC. Translation gives CASDRDGYYEQYF.

The chain carries TRBV12-3 or TRBV12-4 and TRBJ1-1, with 8 bases fitting TRBD1. Trimming removed 6 bases from V and 7 bases from J; junction bases left unmatched: 7. The CDR3 covers 13 residues. This CDR3 is CASRPGGADEAFF. CDR3 sequence (DNA): TGTGCCAGCAGGCCAGGGGGCGCGGATGAAGCTTTCTTT.

The gene calls are TRBV5-5 and TRBJ2-7; D gene uncertain. This CDR3 region has 14 residues. Looked up from germline, CDR1 is SGHKS and CDR2 is YYEKEE (reference sequence). V dropped 3 bases and J dropped 2 bases, with 12 bases sitting between them. The DNA for the CDR3 is TGTGCCAGCAGCTGGAGCAGGTCAGCCTACGAGCAGTACTTC. Translated: CASSWSRSAYEQYF.

This clonotype was recorded a few times. J is TRBJ2-6 and V is TRBV20-1; 7 bases agree with TRBD1. The CDR3 length is 17 residues. V lost 0 bases and J lost 2; bases outside the gene matches: 7. The germline gives CDR1 DFQATT, CDR2 SNEGSKA (reference sequence). CDR3 in DNA: TGCAGTGCTAGAGAGGGTCAGGGGGTGCCTGGGGCCAACGTCCTGACTTTC. This encodes CSAREGQGVPGANVLTF.

A few counts support this clonotype. The chain has TRBV6-6 and TRBJ1-6; D gene unclear. The CDR3 loop spans 12 amino acids. The V gene lost 5 bases and the J gene lost 10 bases, with 9 bases spanning the gap. Germline V CDR1 and CDR2: MNHNY, SVGAGI (reference sequence). This CDR3 reads CASSPQPSPLHF. CDR3 coding DNA: TGTGCCAGCAGTCCTCAACCCTCACCCCTCCACTTT.

This clonotype showed up just a few times. The chain combines TRBV21-1 with TRBJ1-5; TRBD1, the table's D call, lacks a check against the DNA. TRBV21-1 is noted as a pseudogene. The CDR3 consists of 15 residues. Here the CDR3 DNA reads TGTGCCAGCAGCAAGGAGACAGGGATAAATCAGCCCCAGCATTTT. Translation: CASSKETGINQPQHF.

This rearrangement joins TRBV20-1 to TRBJ2-3; 9 nucleotides line up with TRBD2. The CDR3 consists of 18 residues. The germline CDR1 and CDR2 sequences are DFQATT and SNEGSKA (reference sequence). After removal of 0 bases from V and 4 bases from J, the junction contained 14 bases not matched to a gene. CDR3 region: CSARDFSPGLARADTQYF. The CDR3 DNA reads TGCAGTGCTAGAGATTTTTCCCCGGGACTAGCTAGGGCAGATACGCAGTATTTT.

This clonotype has only a few counts. The chain joins TRBV7-2 to TRBJ2-1, with D tentatively TRBD2 (6 bases). CDR1 and CDR2 from the germline V gene are SGHTA and FQGNSA. V dropped 4 bases and J dropped 10 bases, with 14 bases sitting between them. The CDR3 runs 13 residues. The CDR3 is CASSSSAGMEQFF. CDR3 coding DNA: TGTGCCAGCAGCTCTTCGGCGGGGATGGAGCAGTTCTTC. The full variable domain, in which reference TRBV7-2 and TRBJ2-1 provide the parts outside the CDR3, is GAGVSQSPSNKVTEKGKDVELRCDPISGHTALYWYRQSLGQGLEFLIYFQGNSAPDKSGLPSDRFSAERTGGSVSTLTIQRTQQEDSAVYLCASSSSAGMEQFFGPGTRLTVL.

J is TRBJ2-7 and V is TRBV4-3; possibly TRBD2 for D (6 bases). Trimming took off 4 bases at V and 3 bases at J, with 16 bases between the two ends. The CDR3 consists of 15 residues. CDR1 and CDR2 from the germline V gene are LGHNA and YSLEER. The CDR3 loop reads CASSRTTGVSYEQYF. The CDR3 region has the DNA TGCGCCAGCAGCCGTACAACGGGAGTTAGCTACGAGCAGTACTTC.

The chain recombines TRBV6-5 with TRBJ2-7; tentatively, D is TRBD1 (5 bases). CDR3 length equals 15 residues. Germline V lookup: CDR1 MNHEY, CDR2 SVGAGI. Trimming cost V 7 bases and J 0 bases, with 16 bases left between them. The CDR3 reads CASIRVKGISYEQYF. CDR3 DNA: TGTGCCAGCATTAGGGTCAAGGGGATCTCCTACGAGCAGTACTTC.

This clonotype was detected only a few times. This rearrangement joins TRBV20-1 to TRBJ2-7; D is ambiguous. The V gene lost 0 bases and the J gene lost 1 base, with 10 bases spanning the gap. The germline gives CDR1 DFQATT, CDR2 SNEGSKA (reference sequence). This CDR3 spans 14 amino acids. CDR3 residues: CSARDFGTSYEQYF. The CDR3 DNA reads as TGCAGTGCTAGAGATTTCGGAACGTCCTACGAGCAGTACTTC.

This clonotype has only a few counts. The rearrangement uses TRBV20-1 and TRBJ1-4, with 8 bases matching TRBD1. The CDR3 contains 14 residues. V trimming: 4 bases; J trimming: 4 bases; junction bases outside the gene matches: 5. Germline CDR1 and CDR2: DFQATT and SNEGSKA (reference sequence). The CDR3 DNA sequence: TGCAGTGCTAACCCAGGGGGCGTTAATGAAAAACTGTTTTTT. Residues: CSANPGGVNEKLFF.